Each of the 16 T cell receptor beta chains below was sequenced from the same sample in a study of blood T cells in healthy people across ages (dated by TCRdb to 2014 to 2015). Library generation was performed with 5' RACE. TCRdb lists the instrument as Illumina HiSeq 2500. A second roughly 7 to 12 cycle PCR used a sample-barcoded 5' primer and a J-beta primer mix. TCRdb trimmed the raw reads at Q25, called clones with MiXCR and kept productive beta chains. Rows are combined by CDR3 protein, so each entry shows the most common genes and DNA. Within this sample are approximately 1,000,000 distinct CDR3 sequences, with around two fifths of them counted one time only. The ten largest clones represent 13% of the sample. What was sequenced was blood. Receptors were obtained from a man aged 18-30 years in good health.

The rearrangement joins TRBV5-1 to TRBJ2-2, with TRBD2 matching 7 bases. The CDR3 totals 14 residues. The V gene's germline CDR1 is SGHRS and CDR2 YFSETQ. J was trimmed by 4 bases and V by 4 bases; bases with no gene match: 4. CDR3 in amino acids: CASSRTRGTGELFF. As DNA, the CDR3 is TGCGCCAGCAGCAGGACTAGGGGCACCGGGGAGCTGTTTTTT.

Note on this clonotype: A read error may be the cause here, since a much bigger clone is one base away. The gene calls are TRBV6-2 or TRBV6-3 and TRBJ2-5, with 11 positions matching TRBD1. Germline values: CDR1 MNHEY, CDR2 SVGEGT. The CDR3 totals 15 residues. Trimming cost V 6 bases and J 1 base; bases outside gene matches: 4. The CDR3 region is CASSRDRGSQETQYF. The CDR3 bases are TGTGCCAGCAGCAGGGACAGGGGGTCCCAAGAGACCCAGTACTTC.

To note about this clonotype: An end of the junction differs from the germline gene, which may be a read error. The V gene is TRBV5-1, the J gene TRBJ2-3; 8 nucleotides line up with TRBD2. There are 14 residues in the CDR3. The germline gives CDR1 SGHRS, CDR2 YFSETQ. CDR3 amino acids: CASSFLGLADAQYF. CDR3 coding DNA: TGCGCCAGCAGCTTCCTTGGACTAGCAGATGCGCAGTATTTT.

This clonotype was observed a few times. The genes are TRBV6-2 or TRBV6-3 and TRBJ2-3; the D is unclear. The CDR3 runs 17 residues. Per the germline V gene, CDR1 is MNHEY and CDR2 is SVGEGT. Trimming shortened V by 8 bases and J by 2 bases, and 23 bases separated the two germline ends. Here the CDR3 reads CASAAQQASRFTDTQYF. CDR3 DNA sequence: TGTGCCAGCGCCGCCCAGCAGGCCTCCAGATTCACAGATACGCAGTATTTT.

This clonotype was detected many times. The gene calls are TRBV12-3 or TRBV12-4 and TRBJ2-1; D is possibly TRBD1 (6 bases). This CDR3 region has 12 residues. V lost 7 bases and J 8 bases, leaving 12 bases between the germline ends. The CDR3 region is CASNTGYDEQFF. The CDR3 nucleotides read TGTGCCAGCAACACAGGGTACGATGAGCAGTTCTTC.

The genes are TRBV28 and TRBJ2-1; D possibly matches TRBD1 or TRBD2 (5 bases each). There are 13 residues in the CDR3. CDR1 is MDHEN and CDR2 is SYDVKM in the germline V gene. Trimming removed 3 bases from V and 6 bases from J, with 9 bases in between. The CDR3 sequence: CASSFLGVNEQFF. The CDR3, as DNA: TGTGCCAGCAGTTTTCTGGGGGTCAATGAGCAGTTCTTC. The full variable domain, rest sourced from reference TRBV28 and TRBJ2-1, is DVKVTQSSRYLVKRTGEKVFLECVQDMDHENMFWYRQDPGLGLRLIYFSYDVKMKEKGDIPEGYSVSREKKERFSLILESASTNQTSMYLCASSFLGVNEQFFGPGTRLTVL.

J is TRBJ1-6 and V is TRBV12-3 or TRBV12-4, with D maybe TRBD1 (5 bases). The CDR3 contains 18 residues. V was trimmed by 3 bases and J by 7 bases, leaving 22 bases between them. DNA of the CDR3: TGTGCCAGCAGTTTGAGCCCGCAGGGAAGGGCTGGGAATTCACCCCTCCACTTT. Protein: CASSLSPQGRAGNSPLHF.

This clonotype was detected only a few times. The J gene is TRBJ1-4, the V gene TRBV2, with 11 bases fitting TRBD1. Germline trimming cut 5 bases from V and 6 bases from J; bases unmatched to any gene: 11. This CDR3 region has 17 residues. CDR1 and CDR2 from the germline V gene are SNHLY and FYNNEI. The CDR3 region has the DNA TGTGCCAGCAGTCCGTTTACATGGACAGGGGGCGATGAAAAACTGTTTTTT. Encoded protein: CASSPFTWTGGDEKLFF.

The CDR3 DNA follows: TGTGCCAGCAGTGACCGCTCAGGGGAGACCCAGTTCTTC. Its protein product is CASSDRSGETQFF. This sequence joins TRBV25-1 and TRBJ2-1, with D maybe TRBD1 (6 bases). The V end was cut by 3 bases, the J end by 13 bases, with 16 bases between. The CDR3 totals 13 residues. Looked up from germline, CDR1 is MGHDK and CDR2 is SYGVNS.

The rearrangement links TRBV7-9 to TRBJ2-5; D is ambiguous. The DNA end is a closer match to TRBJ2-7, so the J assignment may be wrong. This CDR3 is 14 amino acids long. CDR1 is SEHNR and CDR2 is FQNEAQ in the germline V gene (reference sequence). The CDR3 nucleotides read TGTGCCAGCAGCTTCGGCCCCCTCACTTACGAGCAGTACTTC. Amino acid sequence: CASSFGPLTYEQYF.

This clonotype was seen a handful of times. The CDR3 protein is CASSVQGETQYF. DNA for the CDR3: TGTGCCAGCAGCGTTCAGGGGGAGACCCAGTACTTC. The rearrangement links TRBV9 to TRBJ2-5, with D possibly being TRBD1 (6 bases). The germline gives CDR1 SGDLS, CDR2 YYNGEE. V was clipped by 2 bases and J by 5 bases, with 7 bases between them. CDR3 length: 12 residues.

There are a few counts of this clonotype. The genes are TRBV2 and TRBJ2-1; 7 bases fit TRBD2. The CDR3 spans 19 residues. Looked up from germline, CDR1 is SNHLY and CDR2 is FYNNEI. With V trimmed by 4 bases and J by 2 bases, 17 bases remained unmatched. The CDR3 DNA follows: TGTGCCAGCAGTGGGGATAGACCGAGTAGCGGGCGAACCTACAATGAGCAGTTCTTC. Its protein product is CASSGDRPSSGRTYNEQFF.

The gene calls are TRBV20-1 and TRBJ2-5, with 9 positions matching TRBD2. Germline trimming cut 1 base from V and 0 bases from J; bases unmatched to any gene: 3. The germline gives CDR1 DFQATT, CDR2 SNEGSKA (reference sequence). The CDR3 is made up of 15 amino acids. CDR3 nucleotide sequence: TGCAGTGCTAGAGTTTCTAGCGGGAACCAAGAGACCCAGTACTTC. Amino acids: CSARVSSGNQETQYF.

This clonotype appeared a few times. CDR3 DNA sequence: TGTGCCAGCAGTTCCATGAAGGGTTGGGTCACTGAAGCTTTCTTT. This codes for CASSSMKGWVTEAFF. V and J are TRBV6-6 and TRBJ1-1, with unresolved D. CDR1 is MNHNY, CDR2 SVGAGI, per germline (reference sequence). Trimming took 4 bases from V and 4 from J, leaving 16 bases between them. The CDR3 contains 15 residues.

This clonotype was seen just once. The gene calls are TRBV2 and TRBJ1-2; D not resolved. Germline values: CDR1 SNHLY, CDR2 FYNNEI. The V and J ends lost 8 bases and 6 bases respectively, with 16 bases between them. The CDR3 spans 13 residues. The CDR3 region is CASGGRSGDGYTF. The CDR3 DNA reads TGTGCCAGCGGAGGGAGGAGCGGGGATGGCTACACCTTC.

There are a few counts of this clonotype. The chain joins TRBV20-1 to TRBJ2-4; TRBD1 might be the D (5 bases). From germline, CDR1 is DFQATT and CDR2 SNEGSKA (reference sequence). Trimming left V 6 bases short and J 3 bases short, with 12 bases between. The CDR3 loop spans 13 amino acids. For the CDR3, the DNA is TGCAGTGCGCGACAGCCTAACAAAAACATTCAGTACTTC. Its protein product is CSARQPNKNIQYF.